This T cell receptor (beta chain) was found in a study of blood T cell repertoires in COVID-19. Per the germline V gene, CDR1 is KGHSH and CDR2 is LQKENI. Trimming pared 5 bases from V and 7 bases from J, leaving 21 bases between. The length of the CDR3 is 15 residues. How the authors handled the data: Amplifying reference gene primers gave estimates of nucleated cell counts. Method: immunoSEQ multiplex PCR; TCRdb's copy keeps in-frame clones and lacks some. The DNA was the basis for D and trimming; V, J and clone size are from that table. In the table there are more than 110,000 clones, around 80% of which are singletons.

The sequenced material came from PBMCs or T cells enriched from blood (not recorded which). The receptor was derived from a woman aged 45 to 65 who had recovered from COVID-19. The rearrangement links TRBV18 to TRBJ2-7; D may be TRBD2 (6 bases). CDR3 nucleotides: TGTGCCAGCTCAGGGGGAGGCTCCAACTCGGGAGAGCAGTACGTC. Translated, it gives CASSGGGSNSGEQYV.